These 14 T cell receptor beta chains came from one sample sequenced in a study of blood T cell repertoires in COVID-19. TCRdb's table, derived via immunoSEQ multiplex PCR, lists solely in-frame clones and lacks some. This sample has about 200,000 clones, with over 70% found just once. Sequencing input: peripheral blood. The origin of the receptors is a woman aged 45-60 years with acute or convalescent COVID-19.

The J gene is TRBJ2-7, the V gene TRBV6-1; D possibly corresponds to TRBD2 (5 bases). This CDR3 comprises 15 residues. Germline V lookup: CDR1 MNHNS, CDR2 SASEGT. V lost 1 base, J lost 3 bases, and 13 bases lay in between. CDR3: CASSEEEVRVYEQYF. The CDR3 DNA is TGTGCCAGCAGTGAAGAGGAAGTGAGGGTCTACGAGCAGTACTTC.

The chain combines TRBV6-5 with TRBJ2-5; TRBD2 is a possible D gene (5 bases). The germline gives CDR1 MNHEY, CDR2 SVGAGI. V was clipped by 8 bases and J by 2 bases, with 15 bases between them. The CDR3 extends over 14 amino acids. CDR3 DNA sequence: TGTGCCAGCTCGGGGTATTTTCTTCAAGAGACCCAGTACTTC. Protein sequence: CASSGYFLQETQYF.

CDR3 DNA sequence: TGTGCCAGCAGTTCAACAGGGACCTATGGCTACACCTTC. It specifies CASSSTGTYGYTF. The rearrangement uses TRBV27 and TRBJ1-2, with a tentative D call TRBD1 (6 bases). The V gene lost 4 bases and the J gene lost 4 bases, with 10 bases spanning the gap. CDR1 and CDR2 (germline): MNHEY, SMNVEV (reference sequence). The CDR3 has 13 amino acids.

The chain combines TRBV2 with TRBJ1-2; TRBD1 matches at 8 bases. V shed 9 bases and J 7 bases; nucleotides not matched to a gene: 7. The germline V gene encodes CDR1 SNHLY and CDR2 FYNNEI. The CDR3 has 12 amino acids. CDR3 nucleotide sequence: TGTGCCAGAGGGGGACAGGAGGGTGGCTACACCTTC. Translating it yields CARGGQEGGYTF. Variable domain in full (rest from reference TRBV2 and TRBJ1-2): EPEVTQTPSHQVTQMGQEVILRCVPISNHLYFYWYRQILGQKVEFLVSFYNNEISEKSEIFDDQFSVERPDGSNFTLKIRSTKLEDSAMYFCARGGQEGGYTFGSGTRLTVV.

The rearrangement uses TRBV2 and TRBJ1-5, with D uncertain. Looked up from germline, CDR1 is SNHLY and CDR2 is FYNNEI. The CDR3 extends over 15 amino acids. Between the trimmed V and J ends, which lost 3 bases and 1 base, there was a span of 10 bases. The CDR3 loop reads CASSDNTLSNQPQHF. In nucleotides, the CDR3 is TGTGCCAGCAGTGACAATACACTAAGCAATCAGCCCCAGCATTTT.

This chain links TRBV5-1 with TRBJ1-1, with D possibly matching TRBD1 (5 bases). The germline gives CDR1 SGHRS, CDR2 YFSETQ. This CDR3 is 14 amino acids long. The V and J ends lost 3 bases and 1 base respectively, with 10 bases between them. Here the CDR3 DNA reads TGCGCCAGCAGCTCCGGGACTGGGAACACTGAAGCTTTCTTT. This gives the protein CASSSGTGNTEAFF.

The chain links TRBV5-8 to TRBJ2-3, with 9 positions matching TRBD1. V shed 0 bases and J 2 bases; nucleotides not matched to a gene: 1. The CDR3 runs to 15 residues. Germline CDR1 reads SGHTS; CDR2 reads YDEGEE. As DNA, the CDR3 is TGTGCCAGCAGCTTGGACAGGGGGCCCACAGATACGCAGTATTTT. This translates into CASSLDRGPTDTQYF.

The chain couples TRBV9 to TRBJ1-1; D unresolved. V lost 3 bases, J lost 4 bases, and 13 bases lay in between. In germline, CDR1 is SGDLS, CDR2 YYNGEE. This CDR3 region has 14 residues. In DNA, the CDR3 is TGTGCCAGCAGCGCCAGTGTTGAGGGCACTGAAGCTTTCTTT. The encoded protein is CASSASVEGTEAFF.

V gene TRBV6-5 combines with J gene TRBJ2-7; 9 bases match TRBD1. Germline CDR1 is MNHEY and CDR2 is SVGAGI. J was trimmed by 0 bases and V by 8 bases; bases with no gene match: 8. The CDR3 contains 15 residues. The CDR3 loop reads CASGDRERGSYEQYF. In nucleotides, the CDR3 is TGTGCCAGCGGGGACAGGGAGAGAGGCTCCTACGAGCAGTACTTC.

J is TRBJ2-1 and V is TRBV24-1; 8 bases fit TRBD2. The germline gives CDR1 KGHDR, CDR2 SFDVKD. The CDR3 runs to 17 residues. V gave up 4 bases and J gave up 5 bases; unmatched junction bases: 12. The CDR3 nucleotides read TGTGCCACCAGTGACCCCCCGGGACTAGTCAACCACAATGAGCAGTTCTTC. Translating gives CATSDPPGLVNHNEQFF.

The J gene is TRBJ2-1, the V gene TRBV5-8, with TRBD1 identical over 7 bases. This CDR3 comprises 15 residues. V lost 3 bases to trimming and J lost 2 bases; unmatched junction nucleotides: 5. CDR1 and CDR2 from the germline V gene are SGHTS and YDEGEE. The chain's CDR3 is CASSSTGYPYNEQFF. DNA for the CDR3: TGTGCCAGCAGCTCGACAGGGTATCCCTACAATGAGCAGTTCTTC.

The genes are TRBV7-6 and TRBJ2-1, with 9 bases lining up with TRBD2. The germline V gene has CDR1 SGHVS and CDR2 FNYEAQ. The CDR3 is made up of 16 amino acids. V trimming: 1 base; J trimming: 10 bases; junction bases outside the gene matches: 11. CDR3 region: CASSLDVGGRAQEQFF. CDR3 nucleotides: TGTGCCAGCAGCTTAGACGTTGGCGGGAGGGCCCAAGAGCAGTTCTTC.

This chain uses TRBV10-3 with TRBJ2-1; 13 positions agree with TRBD2. V lost 8 bases, J lost 9 bases, and 10 bases stayed unmatched. Germline assignment: CDR1 ENHRY and CDR2 SYGVKD. This CDR3 spans 15 amino acids. The DNA of the CDR3 is TGTGCCATCGGGGATGGGACTAGCGGGAAGGTTGAGCAGTTCTTC. Amino acid sequence: CAIGDGTSGKVEQFF.

The chain employs TRBV7-9 and TRBJ2-7, with D possibly TRBD2 on 5 matching bases. The CDR3 sequence is 13 residues long. Trimming pared 4 bases from V and 4 bases from J, leaving 11 bases between. Germline loops: CDR1 SEHNR, CDR2 FQNEAQ (reference sequence). The DNA for the CDR3 is TGTGCCAGCAGCTCCCGGGGAGCGTACGAGCAGTACTTC. Translation: CASSSRGAYEQYF.